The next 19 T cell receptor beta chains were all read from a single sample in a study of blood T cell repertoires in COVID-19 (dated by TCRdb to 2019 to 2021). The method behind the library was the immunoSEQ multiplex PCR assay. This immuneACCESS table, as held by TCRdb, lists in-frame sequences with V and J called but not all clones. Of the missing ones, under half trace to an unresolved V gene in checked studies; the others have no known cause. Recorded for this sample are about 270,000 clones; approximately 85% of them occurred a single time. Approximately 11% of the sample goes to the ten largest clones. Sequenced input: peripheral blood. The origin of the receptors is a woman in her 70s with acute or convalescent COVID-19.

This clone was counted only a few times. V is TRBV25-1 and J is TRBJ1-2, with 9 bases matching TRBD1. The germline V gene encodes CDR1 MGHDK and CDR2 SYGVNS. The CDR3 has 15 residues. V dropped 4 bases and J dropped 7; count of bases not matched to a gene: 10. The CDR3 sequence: CASSGPDRGRFGYTF. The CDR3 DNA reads TGTGCCAGCAGTGGGCCGGACAGGGGTAGGTTTGGCTACACCTTC.

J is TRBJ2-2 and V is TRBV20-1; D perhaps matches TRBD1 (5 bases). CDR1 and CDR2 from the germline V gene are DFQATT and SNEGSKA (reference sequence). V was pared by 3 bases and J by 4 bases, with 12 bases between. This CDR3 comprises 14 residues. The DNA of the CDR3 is TGCAGTGCTAGTACAACAGGTACCACCGGGGAGCTGTTTTTT. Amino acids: CSASTTGTTGELFF.

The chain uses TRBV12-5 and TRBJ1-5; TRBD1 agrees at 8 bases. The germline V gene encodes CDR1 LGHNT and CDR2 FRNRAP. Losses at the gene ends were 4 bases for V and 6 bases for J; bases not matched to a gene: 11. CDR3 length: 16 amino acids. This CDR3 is CASGSPDRARGQPQHF. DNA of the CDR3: TGTGCTAGTGGTTCCCCGGACAGGGCGAGGGGTCAGCCCCAGCATTTT.

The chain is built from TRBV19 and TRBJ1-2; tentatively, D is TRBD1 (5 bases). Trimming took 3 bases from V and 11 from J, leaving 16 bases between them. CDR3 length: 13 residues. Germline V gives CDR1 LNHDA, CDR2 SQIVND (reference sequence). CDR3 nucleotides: TGTGCCAGTAGTATTGGGCTCCGGACAAGGTACACCTTC. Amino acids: CASSIGLRTRYTF.

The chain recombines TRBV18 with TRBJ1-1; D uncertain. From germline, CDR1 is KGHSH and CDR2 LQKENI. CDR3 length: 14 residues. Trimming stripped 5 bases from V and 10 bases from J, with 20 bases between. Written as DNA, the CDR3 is TGTGCCAGCTCAGGGGTGACGGGGTTGATGGGAGCTTTCTTT. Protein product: CASSGVTGLMGAFF.

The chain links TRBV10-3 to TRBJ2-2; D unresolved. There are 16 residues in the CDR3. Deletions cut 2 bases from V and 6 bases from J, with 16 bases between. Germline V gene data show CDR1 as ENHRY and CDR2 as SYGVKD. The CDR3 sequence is CAISEVPRNTPGELFF. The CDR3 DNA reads TGTGCCATCAGTGAGGTTCCGAGAAATACCCCCGGGGAGCTGTTTTTT.

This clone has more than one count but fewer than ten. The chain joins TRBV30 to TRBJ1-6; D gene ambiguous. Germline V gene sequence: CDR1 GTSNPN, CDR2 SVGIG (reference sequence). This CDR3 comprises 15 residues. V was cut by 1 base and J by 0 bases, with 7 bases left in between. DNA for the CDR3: TGTGCCTGGAGTGCGGGGAGCTCCTATAATTCACCCCTCCACTTT. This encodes CAWSAGSSYNSPLHF.

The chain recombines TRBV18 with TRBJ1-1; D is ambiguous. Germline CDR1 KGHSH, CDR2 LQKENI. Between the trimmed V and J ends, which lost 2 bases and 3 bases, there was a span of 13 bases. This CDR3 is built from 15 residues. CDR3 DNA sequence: TGTGCCAGCTCACCAGTCAGGAAGAGGGACACTGAAGCTTTCTTT. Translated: CASSPVRKRDTEAFF.

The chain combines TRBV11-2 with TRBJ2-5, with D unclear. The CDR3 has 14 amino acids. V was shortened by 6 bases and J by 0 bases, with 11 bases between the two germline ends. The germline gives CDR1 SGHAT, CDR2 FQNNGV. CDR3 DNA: TGTGCCAGCAGTAACCCCCGGGACCAAGAGACCCAGTACTTC. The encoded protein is CASSNPRDQETQYF.

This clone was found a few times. The CDR3 region has the DNA TGTGCCAGCAGTAAGGGAGGACAGGGGGCTAGAGCTTTCTTT. As protein: CASSKGGQGARAFF. The rearrangement links TRBV2 to TRBJ1-1; TRBD1 matches 11 bases. V lost 5 bases to trimming and J lost 10 bases; unmatched junction nucleotides: 9. The CDR3 loop spans 14 amino acids. Germline V CDR1 and CDR2: SNHLY, FYNNEI.

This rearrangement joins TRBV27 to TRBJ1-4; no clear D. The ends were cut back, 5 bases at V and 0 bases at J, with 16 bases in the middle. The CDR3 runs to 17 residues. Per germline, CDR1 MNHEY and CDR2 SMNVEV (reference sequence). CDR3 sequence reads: CASSPLRGYATNEKLFF. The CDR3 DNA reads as TGTGCCAGCAGTCCCTTGCGAGGGTATGCAACTAATGAAAAACTGTTTTTT.

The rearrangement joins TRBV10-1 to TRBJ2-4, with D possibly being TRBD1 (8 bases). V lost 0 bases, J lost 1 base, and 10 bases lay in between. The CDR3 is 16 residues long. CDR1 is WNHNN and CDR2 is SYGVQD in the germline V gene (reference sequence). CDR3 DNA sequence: TGCGCCAGCAGTGAGTCACAGGGGGGGGCCAAAAACATTCAGTACTTC. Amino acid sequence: CASSESQGGAKNIQYF.

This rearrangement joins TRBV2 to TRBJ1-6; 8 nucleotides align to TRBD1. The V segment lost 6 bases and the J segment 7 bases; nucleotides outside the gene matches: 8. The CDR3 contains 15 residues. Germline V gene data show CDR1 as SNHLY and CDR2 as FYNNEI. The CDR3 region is CASSPIGQGNSPLHF. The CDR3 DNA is TGTGCCAGCAGCCCGATTGGACAGGGAAATTCACCCCTCCACTTT.

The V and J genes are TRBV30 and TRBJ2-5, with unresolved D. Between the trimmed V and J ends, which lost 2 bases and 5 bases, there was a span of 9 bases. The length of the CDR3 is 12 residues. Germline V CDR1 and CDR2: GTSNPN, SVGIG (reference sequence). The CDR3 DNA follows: TGTGCCTGGAGTCTCCGGGTGGAGACCCAGTACTTC. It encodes CAWSLRVETQYF.

The CDR3: CASSYSPSRAGSTDTQYF. The DNA of the CDR3 is TGTGCCAGCAGTTACTCTCCCTCGCGAGCGGGGAGCACAGATACGCAGTATTTT. The gene calls are TRBV6-2 or TRBV6-3 and TRBJ2-3; TRBD2 matches at 7 bases. The ends lost 0 bases at V and 0 bases at J; junction bases unmatched: 9. CDR3 size: 18 residues. Germline loops: CDR1 MNHEY, CDR2 SVGEGT.

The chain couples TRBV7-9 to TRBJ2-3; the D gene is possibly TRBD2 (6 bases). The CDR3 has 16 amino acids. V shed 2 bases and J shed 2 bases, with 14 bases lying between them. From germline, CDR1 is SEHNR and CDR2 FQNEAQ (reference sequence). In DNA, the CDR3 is TGTGCCAGCAGCTTATCCGGGACTTTACCCACAGATACGCAGTATTTT. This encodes CASSLSGTLPTDTQYF.

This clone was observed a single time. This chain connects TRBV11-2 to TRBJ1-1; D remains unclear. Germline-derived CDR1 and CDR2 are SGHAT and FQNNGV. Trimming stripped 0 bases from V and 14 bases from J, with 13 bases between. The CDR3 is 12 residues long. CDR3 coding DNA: TGTGCCAGCAGCTTAGATCGCCGAAGCTTGTTCTTT. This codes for CASSLDRRSLFF. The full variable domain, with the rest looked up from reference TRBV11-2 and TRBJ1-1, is EAGVAQSPRYKIIEKRQSVAFWCNPISGHATLYWYQQILGQGPKLLIQFQNNGVVDDSQLPKDRFSAERLKGVDSTLKIQPAKLEDSAVYLCASSLDRRSLFFGQGTRLTVV.

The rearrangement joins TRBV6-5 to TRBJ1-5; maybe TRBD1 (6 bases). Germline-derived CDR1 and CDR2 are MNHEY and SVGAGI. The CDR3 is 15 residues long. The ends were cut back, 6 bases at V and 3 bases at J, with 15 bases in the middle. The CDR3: CASRSDSLPNQPQHF. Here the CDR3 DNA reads TGTGCCAGCAGGTCGGACAGCCTCCCCAATCAGCCCCAGCATTTT.

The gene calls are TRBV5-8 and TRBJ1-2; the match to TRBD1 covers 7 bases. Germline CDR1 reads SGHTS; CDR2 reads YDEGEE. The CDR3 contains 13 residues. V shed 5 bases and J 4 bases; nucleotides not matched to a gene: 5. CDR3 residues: CASRLTGTYGYTF. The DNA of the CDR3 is TGTGCCAGCAGGCTGACAGGGACCTATGGCTACACCTTC.